Below, 29 T cell receptor beta chains from the same sample are listed, as sequenced in a study of T cells in Graves' hyperthyroidism and ophthalmopathy. Amplified regions were TCR beta CDR3 sequences from RNA transcripts. The HTBI primer set was used in a first-round RT-PCR of the TCR CDR3. Each CDR3 protein gets one entry after TCRdb re-called the multiplex PCR reads with MiXCR. The repertoire includes about 840,000 distinct CDR3 sequences, more than 30% of them detected once, and around 10% sits in the top ten. The sequencing input was blood. The source is a man in his late teens or twenties with Graves' hyperthyroidism.

This clonotype was observed a few times. The V call is TRBV19, the J call TRBJ1-2, with D unresolved. Germline CDR1 is LNHDA and CDR2 is SQIVND (reference sequence). CDR3 length: 15 residues. Trimming took 7 bases from V and 6 from J, leaving 21 bases between them. The CDR3 DNA sequence: TGTGCCAGTACCCTTGGGTACTTTTCGGGGAATGGCTACACCTTC. Protein product: CASTLGYFSGNGYTF.

This clonotype was seen a handful of times. The gene calls are TRBV5-1 and TRBJ2-7; 7 nucleotides align to TRBD1. Germline trimming cut 4 bases from V and 6 bases from J; bases unmatched to any gene: 10. The CDR3 length is 14 residues. Germline-derived CDR1 and CDR2 are SGHRS and YFSETQ. CDR3 sequence: CASSRPGQSSEQYF. In nucleotides, the CDR3 is TGCGCCAGCAGCCGACCGGGACAGTCGAGCGAGCAGTACTTC.

This clonotype showed up just a few times. The rearrangement joins TRBV18 to TRBJ1-2; D is undetermined. V was pared by 3 bases and J by 3 bases, with 17 bases between. CDR3 length: 16 residues. Germline CDR1 KGHSH, CDR2 LQKENI. The CDR3 sequence: CASSPLPQEIDYGYTF. Here the CDR3 DNA reads TGTGCCAGCTCACCTCTGCCTCAGGAGATAGACTATGGCTACACCTTC.

This clonotype was seen ten or more times. J is TRBJ1-1 and V is TRBV20-1; D not resolved. Germline V gives CDR1 DFQATT, CDR2 SNEGSKA (reference sequence). V lost 5 bases, J lost 5 bases, and 15 bases lay in between. The CDR3 sequence is 13 residues long. The CDR3 coding sequence is TGCAGTGCTGGAAAGGACGGGGTAACTGAAGCTTTCTTT. Translated, it gives CSAGKDGVTEAFF.

This clonotype was recorded many times. The chain has TRBV15 and TRBJ1-1; D gene ambiguous. Germline CDR1 LNHNV, CDR2 YYDKDF (reference sequence). Between the trimmed V and J ends, which lost 1 base and 1 base, there was a span of 10 bases. This CDR3 contains 15 residues. Here the CDR3 reads CATSRVHSSNTEAFF. In DNA form, the CDR3 reads TGTGCCACCAGCAGAGTTCACAGCTCGAACACTGAAGCTTTCTTT.

The chain has TRBV9 and TRBJ2-7; D call uncertain. The germline CDR1 and CDR2 sequences are SGDLS and YYNGEE. The CDR3 consists of 10 residues. The V and J ends lost 7 bases and 5 bases respectively, with 7 bases between them. The CDR3 reads CASFWDEQYF. CDR3 nucleotide sequence: TGTGCCAGCTTTTGGGACGAGCAGTACTTC.

V usage is TRBV7-9 and J usage is TRBJ1-1; 8 bases map to TRBD1. Germline values: CDR1 SEHNR, CDR2 FQNEAQ (reference sequence). CDR3 length: 15 amino acids. Trimming removed 5 bases from V and 1 base from J; junction bases left unmatched: 6. The CDR3, as DNA: TGTGCCAGCAGCCTCGGACAGGGACCGAACACTGAAGCTTTCTTT. Amino acids: CASSLGQGPNTEAFF.

For this clonotype: The junction departs from the called germline gene at one end, perhaps through a read error. The rearrangement joins TRBV20-1 to TRBJ1-2; no definite D call. The CDR3 contains 11 residues. Germline CDR1 reads DFQATT; CDR2 reads SNEGSKA (reference sequence). CDR3 DNA sequence: TGCAGTACTAGAGAGGGAGGAGGCTACACCTTC. Translated: CSTREGGGYTF.

This clonotype appeared a few times. The CDR3: CASSAAGLDGETQYF. As DNA, the CDR3 is TGTGCCAGCAGCGCCGCCGGACTAGACGGGGAGACCCAGTACTTC. V is TRBV9 and J is TRBJ2-5; 7 positions agree with TRBD2. The junction had 10 bases not matched to a gene; V was cut back by 3 bases and J by 5 bases. CDR1 is SGDLS and CDR2 is YYNGEE in the germline V gene. The CDR3 sequence is 15 residues long. Full variable domain (missing parts from reference TRBV9 and TRBJ2-5): DSGVTQTPKHLITATGQRVTLRCSPRSGDLSVYWYQQSLDQGLQFLIQYYNGEERAKGNILERFSAQQFPDLHSELNLSSLELGDSALYFCASSAAGLDGETQYFGPGTRLLVL.

The rearrangement uses TRBV10-3 and TRBJ1-1, with TRBD1 as a possible D gene (6 bases). The germline gives CDR1 ENHRY, CDR2 SYGVKD. V was trimmed by 8 bases and J by 2 bases, leaving 15 bases between them. The CDR3 is 14 amino acids. The CDR3 nucleotides are TGTGCCATCCTTACAGGGCCTGGAAACACTGAAGCTTTCTTT. Its translation: CAILTGPGNTEAFF.

This chain uses TRBV5-1 with TRBJ2-7; TRBD1 matches 7 bases. Germline lookup yields CDR1 SGHRS and CDR2 YFSETQ. The CDR3 has 13 amino acids. J lost 5 bases, V lost 2 bases, and 4 bases had no gene match. CDR3 coding DNA: TGCGCCAGCAGCTTATACAGGGGCGACGAGCAGTACTTC. Encoded protein: CASSLYRGDEQYF.

This clonotype was observed once. The V call is TRBV15, the J call TRBJ1-4, with TRBD1 matching over 8 bases. Germline CDR1 LNHNV, CDR2 YYDKDF (reference sequence). The V and J ends lost 0 bases and 8 bases, in that order; junction bases with no gene match: 5. This CDR3 spans 15 amino acids. The CDR3, as DNA: TGTGCCACCAGCAGAGATCAGGGGGCTTGGGAAAAACTGTTTTTT. This codes for CATSRDQGAWEKLFF.

This clonotype was observed a few times. DNA of the CDR3: TGTGCCAGCAGCTTGTTAGGAGGAGGGATGCTCGACGAGCAGTACTTC. It specifies CASSLLGGGMLDEQYF. V is TRBV5-6 and J is TRBJ2-7; maybe TRBD2 (6 bases). This CDR3 spans 16 amino acids. The germline V and J ends were trimmed by 1 base and 5 bases, with 19 bases remaining between them. Germline CDR1 reads SGHDT; CDR2 reads YYEEEE.

This clonotype occurred once. The J gene is TRBJ1-1, the V gene TRBV25-1, with 7 bases aligning to TRBD1. The CDR3 spans 15 residues. V shed 5 bases, J shed 3 bases, and the junction held 9 bases outside the gene matches. CDR1 and CDR2 from the germline V gene are MGHDK and SYGVNS. The chain's CDR3 is CASSNYRGRDTEAFF. The DNA for the CDR3 is TGTGCCAGCAGTAATTACAGGGGACGGGACACTGAAGCTTTCTTT.

The chain recombines TRBV11-1 with TRBJ2-5; a weak D match, TRBD1 (7 bases). There are 15 residues in the CDR3. V lost 1 base and J 5 bases, leaving 14 bases between the germline ends. Germline V gene sequence: CDR1 SGHAT, CDR2 FQDESV (reference sequence). This chain's CDR3 is CASSLGQGGKETQYF. Written as DNA, the CDR3 is TGTGCCAGCAGCTTAGGACAGGGAGGCAAGGAGACCCAGTACTTC.

The chain links TRBV14 to TRBJ2-7; D is possibly TRBD1 (5 bases). V dropped 1 base and J dropped 2 bases, with 9 bases sitting between them. The CDR3 spans 14 residues. Germline lookup yields CDR1 SGHDN and CDR2 FVKESK. CDR3 in DNA: TGTGCCAGCAGCCAAGTTGGCAGGGCCTACGAGCAGTACTTC. This gives the protein CASSQVGRAYEQYF.

The gene calls are TRBV20-1 and TRBJ1-1; D call uncertain. CDR3 size: 14 residues. V was trimmed by 8 bases and J by 3 bases, leaving 19 bases between them. Germline CDR1 reads DFQATT; CDR2 reads SNEGSKA (reference sequence). Here the CDR3 reads CSLLLLNPDTEAFF. CDR3 sequence (DNA): TGCAGTCTATTACTATTGAACCCGGACACTGAAGCTTTCTTT.

This clonotype was seen once. One end of the junction fails to match germline, which may point to a read error. The genes are TRBV5-5 and TRBJ2-7; tentatively, D is TRBD1 (6 bases). The CDR3 length is 13 residues. Germline lookup yields CDR1 SGHKS and CDR2 YYEKEE (reference sequence). The CDR3 DNA follows: TGCGCCAGCAGCTTGGGGGCCTCGGCCGAGCAGTACTTC. It specifies CASSLGASAEQYF.

Details on this clonotype: A clone one base away is much larger, so this may be a read error. The rearrangement links TRBV7-2 to TRBJ1-1, with D uncertain. Per the germline V gene, CDR1 is SGHTA and CDR2 is FQGNSA. This CDR3 spans 13 amino acids. The chain's CDR3 is CAGSMSTDTEAFF. The CDR3 DNA follows: TGTGCCGGCAGCATGTCCACAGACACTGAAGCTTTCTTT. The whole variable domain, remainder taken from reference TRBV7-2 and TRBJ1-1, is GAGVSQSPSNKVTEKGKDVELRCDPISGHTALYWYRQSLGQGLEFLIYFQGNSAPDKSGLPSDRFSAERTGGSVSTLTIQRTQQEDSAVYLCAGSMSTDTEAFFGQGTRLTVV.

Here the CDR3 reads CASSPIFADGYEQYF. The CDR3 nucleotides are TGTGCCAGCAGCCCGATCTTCGCGGATGGGTACGAGCAGTACTTC. The V gene is TRBV2, the J gene TRBJ2-7, with unresolved D. The CDR3 has 15 amino acids. Germline V gene sequence: CDR1 SNHLY, CDR2 FYNNEI. Trimming shortened V by 6 bases and J by 4 bases, and 19 bases separated the two germline ends. Full variable domain (rest looked up from reference TRBV2 and TRBJ2-7): EPEVTQTPSHQVTQMGQEVILRCVPISNHLYFYWYRQILGQKVEFLVSFYNNEISEKSEIFDDQFSVERPDGSNFTLKIRSTKLEDSAMYFCASSPIFADGYEQYFGPGTRLTVT.

The V gene is TRBV7-2, the J gene TRBJ2-7; D gene ambiguous. Between the trimmed V and J ends, which lost 5 bases and 0 bases, there was a span of 14 bases. The CDR3 contains 15 residues. Looked up from germline, CDR1 is SGHTA and CDR2 is FQGNSA. CDR3 DNA sequence: TGTGCCAGCAGCCGCACGGCGCGGAGCTCCTACGAGCAGTACTTC. It specifies CASSRTARSSYEQYF.

The chain uses TRBV7-2 and TRBJ1-1; 8 nucleotides line up with TRBD1. V lost 5 bases to trimming and J lost 7 bases; unmatched junction nucleotides: 6. In germline, CDR1 is SGHTA, CDR2 FQGNSA. The CDR3 runs 13 residues. The CDR3 DNA follows: TGTGCCAGCAGCCCAAGACAGGGGAGTGAAGCTTTCTTT. Its translation: CASSPRQGSEAFF.

The chain employs TRBV20-1 and TRBJ2-6, with D perhaps TRBD2 (6 bases). CDR1 and CDR2 (germline): DFQATT, SNEGSKA (reference sequence). V was clipped by 2 bases and J by 2 bases, with 10 bases between them. CDR3 length: 15 amino acids. The DNA for the CDR3 is TGCAGTGCTAGAAGCTGGGGGGCTGGGGCCAACGTCCTGACTTTC. Encoded protein: CSARSWGAGANVLTF.

This clonotype has just one count. A much larger clone lies one base from this, so it may be a read error. The V call is TRBV20-1, the J call TRBJ2-7; a weak D match, TRBD2 (6 bases). CDR3 size: 14 residues. Germline CDR1 DFQATT, CDR2 SNEGSKA (reference sequence). V was shortened by 4 bases and J by 3 bases, with 16 bases between the two germline ends. This CDR3 is CSATGASANYEQYF. The CDR3 DNA follows: TGCAGTGCTACTGGAGCTAGCGCCAACTACGAGCAGTACTTC.

The chain links TRBV6-2 or TRBV6-3 to TRBJ1-4, with D hard to call. The CDR3 contains 13 residues. The germline V gene has CDR1 MNHEY and CDR2 SVGEGT. V dropped 7 bases and J dropped 12 bases, with 18 bases sitting between them. This chain's CDR3 is CASIGEPKEELFF. In DNA, the CDR3 is TGTGCCAGCATAGGAGAGCCCAAGGAGGAACTGTTTTTT.

This clonotype was found a few times. J is TRBJ2-7 and V is TRBV12-3 or TRBV12-4; weak D call: TRBD1 (6 bases). V gave up 5 bases and J gave up 5 bases, with 16 bases separating them. The CDR3 extends over 14 amino acids. The CDR3 coding sequence is TGTGCCAGCAGTGAGCGCCGGACAGATAACGAGCAGTACTTC. It yields the protein CASSERRTDNEQYF.

This clonotype was seen more than once but under ten times. V is TRBV7-9 and J is TRBJ1-2, with D possibly TRBD1 on 6 matching bases. Trimming cost V 8 bases and J 4 bases, with 20 bases left between them. The CDR3 length is 15 residues. CDR1 and CDR2 from the germline V gene are SEHNR and FQNEAQ (reference sequence). CDR3 region: CASDDGGGALYGYTF. The DNA for the CDR3 is TGTGCCAGCGATGATGGAGGGGGAGCGCTCTATGGCTACACCTTC.

A remark on this clonotype: A much larger clone sits a single nucleotide away, making a read error possible. As the CDR3 is not closed by the conserved phenylalanine or tryptophan, this likely results from a read error. The V and J genes are TRBV7-9 and TRBJ1-2, with 10 bases matching TRBD1. Per germline, CDR1 SEHNR and CDR2 FQNEAQ (reference sequence). The CDR3 extends over 14 amino acids. The V gene end was trimmed by 0 bases and the J gene end by 8 bases; junction bases not matched to a gene: 3. In nucleotides, the CDR3 is TGTGCCAGCAGCTTAGCCGGGACAGGGGTCGGCTACACCCTC. Residues: CASSLAGTGVGYTL.

J is TRBJ1-5 and V is TRBV5-4; no clear D gene. In germline, CDR1 is SGHNT, CDR2 YYREEE (reference sequence). This CDR3 is 15 amino acids long. With 0 bases removed from V and 3 bases from J, the gap between germline ends came to 10 bases. The CDR3, as DNA: TGTGCCAGCAGCTTGGACAGCAGAGTCAATCAGCCCCAGCATTTT. It translates to CASSLDSRVNQPQHF.